These 17 T cell receptor beta chains originate from one sample sequenced in a study of blood T cell repertoires in COVID-19. Sequencing was performed with immunoSEQ multiplex PCR; in TCRdb, only in-frame clones are kept and a portion is missing. The sample records about 75,000 clones, approximately 90% being singletons. The sample consisted of peripheral blood. The receptors originated from a human donor in a cohort sampled during active COVID-19.

There are a few counts of this clone. The genes are TRBV19 and TRBJ1-5; D perhaps matches TRBD1 (6 bases). CDR1 is LNHDA, CDR2 SQIVND, per germline (reference sequence). CDR3 size: 18 residues. V was clipped by 7 bases and J by 2 bases, with 24 bases between them. As DNA, the CDR3 is TGTGCCAGTACCACCAGGGGTGCGTCAGGCTATCGCAATCAGCCCCAGCATTTT. Encoded protein: CASTTRGASGYRNQPQHF.

This chain links TRBV27 with TRBJ2-1; the match to TRBD2 covers 8 bases. V dropped 3 bases and J dropped 5; count of bases not matched to a gene: 9. The CDR3 runs to 16 residues. Germline CDR1 and CDR2: MNHEY and SMNVEV (reference sequence). The CDR3 DNA reads TGTGCCAGCAGTTTCGGGTCTAGCGGGTCTCACAATGAGCAGTTCTTC. Residues: CASSFGSSGSHNEQFF.

The rearrangement joins TRBV9 to TRBJ2-7; TRBD1 might be the D (6 bases). There are 15 residues in the CDR3. CDR1 is SGDLS and CDR2 is YYNGEE in the germline V gene. Trimming left V 5 bases short and J 7 bases short, with 22 bases between. Here the CDR3 reads CASSEGVALGGEQYF. The DNA for the CDR3 is TGTGCCAGCAGTGAGGGGGTAGCCCTAGGGGGTGAGCAGTACTTC.

This clone was seen only once. The chain has TRBV19 and TRBJ1-1; D gene ambiguous. Germline CDR1 LNHDA, CDR2 SQIVND (reference sequence). The CDR3 is made up of 15 amino acids. With 8 bases removed from V and 0 bases from J, the gap between germline ends came to 16 bases. Here the CDR3 reads CASLPYGAVNTEAFF. CDR3 in DNA: TGTGCCAGTTTGCCTTATGGAGCTGTGAACACTGAAGCTTTCTTT.

This chain links TRBV6-2 or TRBV6-3 with TRBJ2-7; 7 bases are a match to TRBD1. The germline V gene encodes CDR1 MNHEY and CDR2 SVGEGT. The CDR3 length is 14 residues. V dropped 0 bases and J dropped 4; count of bases not matched to a gene: 3. Here the CDR3 reads CASSYSRQGYEQYF. CDR3 DNA sequence: TGTGCCAGCAGTTACTCGAGACAGGGTTACGAGCAGTACTTC.

The chain uses TRBV5-5 and TRBJ2-5, with TRBD2 matching over 11 bases. Germline CDR1 SGHKS, CDR2 YYEKEE (reference sequence). The V gene end was trimmed by 4 bases and the J gene end by 4 bases; junction bases not matched to a gene: 6. CDR3 length equals 15 residues. CDR3 sequence: CASSLSGGAGETQYF. In DNA form, the CDR3 reads TGTGCCAGCAGCCTTAGCGGGGGGGCTGGAGAGACCCAGTACTTC.

By share, this clone counts as medium-sized (0.01 to 0.1%). The rearrangement joins TRBV3-1 (or the pseudogene TRBV3-2) to TRBJ2-7; the match to TRBD1 covers 7 bases. The V segment lost 0 bases and the J segment 0 bases; nucleotides outside the gene matches: 5. Per the germline V gene, CDR1 is LGHDT and CDR2 is YNNKEL (reference sequence). This CDR3 region has 16 residues. The DNA of the CDR3 is TGTGCCAGCAGCCAAGATCCTGGACAGGCCTCCTACGAGCAGTACTTC. This codes for CASSQDPGQASYEQYF.

The chain carries TRBV19 and TRBJ1-2; D possibly corresponds to TRBD1 (6 bases). V lost 4 bases, J lost 0 bases, and 12 bases lay in between. The CDR3 is 15 residues long. In germline, CDR1 is LNHDA, CDR2 SQIVND (reference sequence). CDR3 coding DNA: TGTGCCAGTAGTACGAGACAGGCAGCTAACTATGGCTACACCTTC. Translated: CASSTRQAANYGYTF.

The rearrangement joins TRBV30 to TRBJ2-1, with a weak D call TRBD2 (6 bases). This CDR3 region has 15 residues. Germline CDR1 and CDR2: GTSNPN and SVGIG (reference sequence). The V and J ends lost 2 bases and 5 bases respectively, with 16 bases between them. The CDR3 DNA reads as TGTGCCTGGAGTCCACATGCGGGGATCCACAATGAGCAGTTCTTC. This gives the protein CAWSPHAGIHNEQFF.

V and J are TRBV27 and TRBJ1-5, with D possibly matching TRBD1 (5 bases). The CDR3 contains 18 residues. Germline V gives CDR1 MNHEY, CDR2 SMNVEV (reference sequence). Trimming took 11 bases from V and 0 from J, leaving 26 bases between them. CDR3 sequence: CAGTPMEPRVYSNQPQHF. CDR3 coding DNA: TGTGCCGGGACTCCCATGGAACCGAGGGTTTATAGCAATCAGCCCCAGCATTTT.

The V call is TRBV3-1 (or the pseudogene TRBV3-2), the J call TRBJ2-3; 14 bases line up with TRBD2. Looked up from germline, CDR1 is LGHDT and CDR2 is YNNKEL (reference sequence). Losses at the gene ends were 4 bases for V and 10 bases for J; bases not matched to a gene: 7. The CDR3 loop spans 15 amino acids. The CDR3 region has the DNA TGTGCCAGCAGCCGGGGACTAGCGGGAGACTATCCGCAGTATTTT. Translating it yields CASSRGLAGDYPQYF.

This chain connects TRBV5-1 to TRBJ2-1; TRBD2 is a possible D gene (5 bases). The CDR3 loop spans 15 amino acids. Per germline, CDR1 SGHRS and CDR2 YFSETQ. Trimming stripped 0 bases from V and 0 bases from J, with 7 bases between. DNA of the CDR3: TGCGCCAGCAGCTTGGGAGGGAGCTCCTACAATGAGCAGTTCTTC. It encodes CASSLGGSSYNEQFF.

The rearrangement links TRBV11-2 to TRBJ2-3; 8 nucleotides line up with TRBD2. CDR3 length: 16 residues. Trimming cost V 5 bases and J 1 base; bases outside gene matches: 8. Germline-derived CDR1 and CDR2 are SGHAT and FQNNGV. CDR3 DNA sequence: TGTGCCAGCAGCCCCCAGACTAGCGTCGGCACAGATACGCAGTATTTT. Its protein product is CASSPQTSVGTDTQYF.

The chain couples TRBV15 to TRBJ2-3, with 10 positions matching TRBD1. The CDR3 is made up of 15 amino acids. Germline V gene sequence: CDR1 LNHNV, CDR2 YYDKDF (reference sequence). Losses at the gene ends were 1 base for V and 6 bases for J; bases not matched to a gene: 4. The CDR3 nucleotides read TGTGCCACCAGCAGAGGGGGGACAGGGGCGGATACGCAGTATTTT. Translated, it gives CATSRGGTGADTQYF.

V usage is TRBV5-1 and J usage is TRBJ2-3; weak D call: TRBD2 (6 bases). Germline V gene data show CDR1 as SGHRS and CDR2 as YFSETQ. Trimming removed 0 bases from V and 2 bases from J, with 16 bases in between. The CDR3 extends over 17 amino acids. The DNA of the CDR3 is TGCGCCAGCAGCTTGGAGCTTAGCGGCTTTCCCACAGATACGCAGTATTTT. This encodes CASSLELSGFPTDTQYF.

This chain connects TRBV6-6 to TRBJ2-2, with D uncertain. V lost 2 bases, J lost 1 base, and 8 bases lay in between. The CDR3 covers 15 residues. Germline V lookup: CDR1 MNHNY, CDR2 SVGAGI (reference sequence). CDR3 protein: CASSYGWRNTGELFF. The CDR3 DNA sequence: TGTGCCAGCAGTTACGGGTGGAGGAACACCGGGGAGCTGTTTTTT.

The chain uses TRBV3-1 (or the pseudogene TRBV3-2) and TRBJ2-7; 9 bases fit TRBD2. CDR1 and CDR2 (germline): LGHDT, YNNKEL (reference sequence). This CDR3 has 13 amino acids. V was pared by 6 bases and J by 3 bases, with 3 bases of the junction left unmatched. CDR3 sequence: CASSPSGNYEQYF. In nucleotides, the CDR3 is TGTGCCAGCAGTCCTAGCGGGAACTACGAGCAGTACTTC.